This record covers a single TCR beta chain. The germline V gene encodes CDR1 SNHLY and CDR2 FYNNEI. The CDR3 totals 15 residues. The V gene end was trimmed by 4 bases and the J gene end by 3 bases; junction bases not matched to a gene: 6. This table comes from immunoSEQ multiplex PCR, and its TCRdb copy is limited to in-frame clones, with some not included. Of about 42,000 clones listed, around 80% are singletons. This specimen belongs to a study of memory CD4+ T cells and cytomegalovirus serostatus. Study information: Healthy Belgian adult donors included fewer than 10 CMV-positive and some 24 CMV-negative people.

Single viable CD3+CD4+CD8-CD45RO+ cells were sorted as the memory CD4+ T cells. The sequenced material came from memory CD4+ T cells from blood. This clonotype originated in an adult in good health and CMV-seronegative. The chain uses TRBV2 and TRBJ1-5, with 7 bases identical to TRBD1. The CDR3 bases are TGTGCCAGCAGTGCTGGGGACAGCTACAATCAGCCCCAGCATTTT. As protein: CASSAGDSYNQPQHF.